This T cell receptor (beta chain) stems from a study of radiotherapy plus CTLA-4 blockade in lung cancer. Findings and limits, study-wide: Strongest reported response predictors: early blood clone changes and post-radiation interferon-beta. In blood, after radiotherapy plus ipilimumab, tumor-derived TCR clones expanded.

Clones were sequenced by immunoSEQ multiplex PCR, and TCRdb holds only the in-frame ones, with some missing. The sample consists of around 40,000 clones, 70% to 80% of them appearing once. In germline, CDR1 is SGHTA, CDR2 FQGTGA. The CDR3 is 14 amino acids. V was cut by 4 bases and J by 6 bases, with 12 bases left in between. As concerns this clone: Its antigen is not known.

The sequence came from a human donor with non-small cell lung cancer who had stable disease on radiotherapy plus ipilimumab. V gene TRBV7-3 combines with J gene TRBJ2-2, with D perhaps TRBD1 (6 bases). The source was peripheral blood, collected from a patient treated with radiotherapy plus ipilimumab. CDR3 loop: CASSSTGIAGELFF. Here the CDR3 DNA reads TGTGCCAGCAGCTCTACAGGGATCGCCGGGGAGCTGTTTTTT.